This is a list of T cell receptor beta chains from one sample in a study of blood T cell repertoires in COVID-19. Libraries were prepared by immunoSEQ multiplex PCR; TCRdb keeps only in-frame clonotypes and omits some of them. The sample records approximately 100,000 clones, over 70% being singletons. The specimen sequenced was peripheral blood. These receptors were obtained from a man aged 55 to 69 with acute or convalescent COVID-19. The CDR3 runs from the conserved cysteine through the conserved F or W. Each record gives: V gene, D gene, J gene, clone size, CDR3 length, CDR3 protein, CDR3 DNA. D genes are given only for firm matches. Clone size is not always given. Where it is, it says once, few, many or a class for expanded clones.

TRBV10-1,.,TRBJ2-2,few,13,CASSVAITGELFF,TGCGCCAGCAGTGTCGCTATCACCGGGGAGCTGTTTTTT
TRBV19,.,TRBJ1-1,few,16,CASSTHGSPTRGEAFF,TGTGCCAGTAGTACGCACGGGTCCCCGACAAGGGGGGAAGCTTTCTTT
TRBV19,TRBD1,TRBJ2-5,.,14,CASTDRGLVETQYF,TGTGCCAGTACCGACAGGGGGCTCGTGGAGACCCAGTACTTC
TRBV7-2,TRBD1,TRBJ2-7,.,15,CASSLVGTESLEQYF,TGTGCCAGCAGCTTAGTCGGGACAGAATCTCTCGAGCAGTACTTC
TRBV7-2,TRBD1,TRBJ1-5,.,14,CASSHRGLNQPQHF,TGTGCCAGCAGCCACAGGGGACTTAATCAGCCCCAGCATTTT
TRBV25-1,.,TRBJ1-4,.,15,CASFLWDREFEKLFF,.
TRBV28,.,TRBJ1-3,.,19,CASSLVGGGKIYSGNTIYF,TGTGCCAGCAGCCTCGTCGGGGGGGGTAAAATCTACTCTGGAAACACCATATATTTT
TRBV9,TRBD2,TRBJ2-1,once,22,CASSAPGVVDPSSGSSYNEQFF,TGTGCCAGCAGCGCCCCGGGGGTTGTCGACCCCTCTAGCGGCAGCTCCTACAATGAGCAGTTCTTC
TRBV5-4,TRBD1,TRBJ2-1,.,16,CASSPRDREFYNEQFF,TGTGCCAGCAGCCCCAGAGACAGGGAGTTCTACAATGAGCAGTTCTTC
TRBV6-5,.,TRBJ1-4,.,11,CASTRREKLFF,TGTGCCAGCACGAGGCGGGAAAAACTGTTTTTT
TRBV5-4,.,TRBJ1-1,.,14,CASSLAGKNTEAFF,TGTGCCAGCAGCTTGGCAGGAAAGAACACTGAAGCTTTCTTT
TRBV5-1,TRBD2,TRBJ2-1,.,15,CASSPDSGTYNEQFF,TGCGCCAGCAGCCCCGATAGCGGGACGTACAATGAGCAGTTCTTC
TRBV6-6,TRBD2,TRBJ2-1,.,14,CASNPSGRYYEQFF,TGTGCCAGCAACCCTAGCGGGAGGTATTATGAGCAGTTCTTC
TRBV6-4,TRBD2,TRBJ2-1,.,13,CASTGLAGGEQFF,TGTGCCAGCACGGGACTAGCGGGAGGAGAGCAGTTCTTC
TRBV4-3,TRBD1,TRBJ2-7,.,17,CASSQGLPGTGAFEQYF,TGCGCCAGCAGCCAAGGGCTCCCTGGGACAGGGGCCTTCGAGCAGTACTTC
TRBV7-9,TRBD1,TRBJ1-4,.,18,CASSSGQGLLGTNEKLFF,TGTGCCAGCAGCTCGGGACAGGGTCTACTAGGGACTAATGAAAAACTGTTTTTT
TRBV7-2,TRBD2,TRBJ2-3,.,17,CASSLVLLAGGTDTQYF,TGTGCCAGCAGCTTAGTGTTGCTAGCGGGGGGCACAGATACGCAGTATTTT
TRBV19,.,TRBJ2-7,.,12,CASKGQTYEQYF,TGTGCCAGTAAAGGACAGACCTACGAGCAGTACTTC
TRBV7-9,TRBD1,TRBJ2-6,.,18,CASSSVRDRARGANVLTF,TGTGCCAGCAGCTCGGTCCGGGACAGGGCGCGAGGGGCCAACGTCCTGACTTTC
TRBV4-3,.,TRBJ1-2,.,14,CASSPGQKKYGYTF,TGCGCCAGCAGCCCTGGACAGAAGAAATATGGCTACACCTTC
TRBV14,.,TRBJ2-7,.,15,CASSSGSSLIYEQYF,TGTGCCAGCAGTTCCGGGTCCAGCCTCATCTACGAGCAGTACTTC
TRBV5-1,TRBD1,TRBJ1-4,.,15,CASSSTGTGNEKLFF,TGCGCCAGCAGCTCCACCGGGACAGGGAATGAAAAACTGTTTTTT
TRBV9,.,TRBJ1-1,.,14,CASSVLGGSTEAFF,TGTGCCAGCAGCGTTCTGGGGGGTAGTACTGAAGCTTTCTTT
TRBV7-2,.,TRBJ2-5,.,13,CASSLLAQETQYF,TGTGCCAGCAGCTTATTAGCCCAAGAGACCCAGTACTTC
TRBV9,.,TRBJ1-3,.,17,CASSVVDRTSAGNTIYF,TGTGCCAGCAGCGTAGTAGATAGGACATCCGCGGGAAACACCATATATTTT
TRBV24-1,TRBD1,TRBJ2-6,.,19,CATSDANRGRESGANVLTF,TGTGCCACCAGTGATGCAAACAGGGGGCGCGAGTCTGGGGCCAACGTCCTGACTTTC
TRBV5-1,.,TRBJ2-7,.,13,CASSWGPLAEQYF,TGCGCCAGCAGCTGGGGCCCTCTGGCCGAGCAGTACTTC
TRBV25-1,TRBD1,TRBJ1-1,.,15,CASSATDRWNTEAFF,TGTGCCAGCAGTGCTACGGACAGGTGGAACACTGAAGCTTTCTTT
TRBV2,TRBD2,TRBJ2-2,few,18,CASTYSGGQDFNTGELFF,TGTGCCAGCACATATAGCGGGGGCCAAGACTTTAACACCGGGGAGCTGTTTTTT
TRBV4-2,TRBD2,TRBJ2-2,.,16,CASSQEASGGARELFF,TGTGCCAGCAGCCAAGAGGCTAGCGGGGGGGCAAGGGAGCTGTTTTTT
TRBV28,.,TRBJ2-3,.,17,CASVPGGWLKSTDTQYF,TGTGCCAGCGTCCCCGGGGGATGGCTGAAAAGCACAGATACGCAGTATTTT
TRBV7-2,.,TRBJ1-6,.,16,CASSLERSSYNSPLHF,TGTGCCAGCAGCTTAGAGCGCAGCTCCTATAATTCACCCCTCCACTTT
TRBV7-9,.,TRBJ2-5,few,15,CASSLALANQETQYF,TGTGCCAGCAGCTTAGCGCTGGCAAATCAAGAGACCCAGTACTTC
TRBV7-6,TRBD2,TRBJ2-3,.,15,CASSLGPGGSDTQYF,TGTGCCAGCAGCTTAGGACCGGGAGGGTCAGATACGCAGTATTTT
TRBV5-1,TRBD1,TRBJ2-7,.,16,CASSSNPQGAGYEQYF,TGCGCCAGCAGTAGCAACCCACAGGGGGCCGGCTACGAGCAGTACTTC
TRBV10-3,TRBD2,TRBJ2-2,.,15,CAISETSGGTGELFF,TGTGCCATCAGTGAGACTAGCGGGGGGACCGGGGAGCTGTTTTTT
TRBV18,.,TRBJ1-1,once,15,CASSNAGSRNTEAFF,TGTGCCAGCTCCAATGCGGGGTCGAGGAACACTGAAGCTTTCTTT
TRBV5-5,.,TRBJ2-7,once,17,CASSWTSTGQPWYEQYF,TGTGCCAGCAGCTGGACCTCGACAGGCCAGCCATGGTACGAGCAGTACTTC
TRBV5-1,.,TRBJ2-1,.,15,CASSLSGVGYNEQFF,TGCGCCAGCAGCTTGTCGGGAGTTGGGTACAATGAGCAGTTCTTC
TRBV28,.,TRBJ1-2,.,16,CASSFAAWTTSYGYTF,TGTGCCAGCAGTTTCGCAGCGTGGACAACAAGCTATGGCTACACCTTC
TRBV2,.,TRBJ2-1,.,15,CASIIQPGTYNEQFF,TGTGCCAGCATTATCCAGCCAGGGACCTACAATGAGCAGTTCTTC
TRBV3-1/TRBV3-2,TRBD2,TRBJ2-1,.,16,CASSQGGGRKDNEQFF,TGTGCCAGCAGCCAAGGGGGCGGGAGGAAGGACAATGAGCAGTTCTTC
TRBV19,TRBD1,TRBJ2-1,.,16,CASRGKDRGIYNEQFF,TGTGCCAGTAGGGGAAAAGACAGGGGGATTTACAATGAGCAGTTCTTC
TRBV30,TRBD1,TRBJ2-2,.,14,CAWKRDRGTGELFF,TGTGCCTGGAAGCGGGACAGGGGGACCGGGGAGCTGTTTTTT
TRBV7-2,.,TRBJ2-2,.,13,CASSLGHYGELFF,TGTGCCAGCAGCCTTGGACATTACGGGGAGCTGTTTTTT
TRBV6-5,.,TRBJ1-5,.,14,CASSTLGLASPQHF,TGTGCCAGCAGCACCTTGGGACTTGCTTCGCCCCAGCATTTT
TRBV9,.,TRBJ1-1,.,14,CASSVRGWDTEAFF,TGTGCCAGCAGCGTAAGGGGATGGGACACTGAAGCTTTCTTT
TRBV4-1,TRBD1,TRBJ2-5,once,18,CASSQVSGTGVLGETQYF,TGCGCCAGCAGCCAAGTCAGCGGGACAGGGGTATTAGGTGAGACCCAGTACTTC
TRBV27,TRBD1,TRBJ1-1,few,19,CASSLSLRQGGFGNTEAFF,TGTGCCAGCAGTTTATCCCTCCGACAGGGGGGTTTTGGGAACACTGAAGCTTTCTTT
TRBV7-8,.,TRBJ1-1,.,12,CASSFQGFEAFF,TGTGCCAGCAGCTTTCAGGGATTTGAAGCTTTCTTT
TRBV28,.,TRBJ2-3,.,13,CASKTRGTDTQYF,TGTGCCAGCAAGACGAGGGGCACAGATACGCAGTATTTT
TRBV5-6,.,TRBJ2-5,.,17,CASSLETTPSLQETQYF,TGTGCCAGCAGCTTGGAGACTACCCCCTCTCTTCAAGAGACCCAGTACTTC
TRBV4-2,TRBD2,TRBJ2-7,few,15,CASSRTRDYAHEQYF,TGTGCCAGCAGCCGTACCCGGGACTACGCCCACGAGCAGTACTTC
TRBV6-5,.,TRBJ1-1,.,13,CASSYRGNTEAFF,TGTGCCAGCAGTTACAGGGGGAACACTGAAGCTTTCTTT
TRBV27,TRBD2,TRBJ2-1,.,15,CASSFGLAGRDEQFF,TGTGCCAGCAGTTTTGGCCTAGCGGGACGAGATGAGCAGTTCTTC
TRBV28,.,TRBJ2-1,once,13,CASSLQAPAEQFF,TGTGCCAGCAGTCTACAGGCCCCTGCTGAGCAGTTCTTC
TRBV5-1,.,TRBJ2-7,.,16,CASSFGVPGGSYEQYF,TGCGCCAGCAGCTTCGGCGTGCCCGGAGGGAGTTACGAGCAGTACTTC
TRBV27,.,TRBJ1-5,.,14,CASSDKSFNQPQHF,TGTGCCAGCAGCGATAAAAGCTTCAATCAGCCCCAGCATTTT
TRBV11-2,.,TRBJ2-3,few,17,CASSLTGGNRGTDTQYF,TGTGCCAGCAGCTTAACGGGGGGCAACAGGGGCACAGATACGCAGTATTTT
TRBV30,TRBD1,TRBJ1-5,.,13,CAWSAGGGQPQHF,TGTGCCTGGAGTGCAGGGGGCGGTCAGCCCCAGCATTTT